This T cell receptor (beta chain) stems from a study of CD4 T cells in relation to SARS-CoV-2 and coronaviruses. The CDR3 extends over 14 amino acids. Germline assignment: CDR1 LNHDA and CDR2 SQIVND (reference sequence). Trimming shortened V by 3 bases and J by 3 bases, and 12 bases separated the two germline ends. Comments on this clone: Its antigen is as yet unknown.

Unexposed donor CD4+ T cells date from about 2011-2018, before the COVID-19 pandemic. The cells were cultured for 10 days before CD4+ T cells were isolated. Here immunoSEQ multiplex PCR was the method, and the copy in TCRdb shows in-frame clones only, minus some. The sample carries some 30,000 clones, about 80% recorded once. The TCR sequence derives from a human donor in good health. The chain combines TRBV19 with TRBJ2-7, with D tentatively TRBD2 (5 bases). Sequenced material: CD4+ T cells from PBMCs, cultured in vitro. DNA of the CDR3: TGTGCCAGTAGTATGACCGGGGTCAGCTACGAGCAGTACTTC. Encoded protein: CASSMTGVSYEQYF.